A single sample gave rise to the 16 T cell receptor beta chains below, sequenced in a study of CD8 T cells in Susac syndrome. cDNA came from roughly 0.47 to 1 ug RNA primed by random hexamers. TCRdb ran MiXCR on the immunoSEQ multiplex PCR reads and lists one entry per CDR3 protein. This sample has around 140,000 distinct CDR3 sequences, with 65% to 90% found just once. Sequencing used CD8+ T cells from PBMCs. The receptors come from a human donor with multiple sclerosis.

The chain couples TRBV9 to TRBJ2-1; 11 positions agree with TRBD2. The CDR3 length is 15 residues. The V gene's germline CDR1 is SGDLS and CDR2 YYNGEE. With V trimmed by 4 bases and J by 7 bases, 7 bases remained unmatched. The CDR3 nucleotides are TGTGCCAGCAGCTCAACTAGCGGGAGCCTTAATGAGCAGTTCTTC. This translates into CASSSTSGSLNEQFF.

Worth noting for this clonotype: A much larger clone differs by one base, so this may be a read error. The chain recombines TRBV28 with TRBJ2-1; D gene ambiguous. Trimming left V 6 bases short and J 7 bases short, with 10 bases between. In germline, CDR1 is MDHEN, CDR2 SYDVKM. CDR3 length: 12 amino acids. CDR3 DNA: TGTGCCAGCAGCCCATGGGTAAATGAGCAGTTCTTC. Protein sequence: CASSPWVNEQFF.

The chain employs TRBV12-3 or TRBV12-4 and TRBJ2-1, with TRBD2 matching over 9 bases. With 4 bases clipped from V and 3 bases from J, the junction kept 22 bases outside the gene matches. CDR3 length: 21 residues. Here the CDR3 DNA reads TGTGCCAGCAGTTCCAGGGATCTCCCCAAGCTAGCGGGAATTGGCTACAATGAGCAGTTCTTC. This codes for CASSSRDLPKLAGIGYNEQFF.

As regards this clonotype: At one boundary the junction diverges from the germline segment, which might be a read error. The chain carries TRBV6-2 or TRBV6-3 and TRBJ2-3; tentatively, D is TRBD2 (6 bases). Per the germline V gene, CDR1 is MNHEY and CDR2 is SVGEGT. The CDR3 covers 15 residues. As DNA, the CDR3 is TGTGCCAGCAGTTCGGGGACTCGGGGCACAGATAAGCAGTATTTT. Translated, it gives CASSSGTRGTDKQYF.

The CDR3 region is CASSLGQGFNYDHQPQHF. The CDR3 bases are TGTGCCAGCAGTTTAGGTCAGGGGTTTAATTACGACCATCAGCCCCAGCATTTT. The J gene is TRBJ1-5, the V gene TRBV28, with TRBD1 as a possible D gene (6 bases). The ends were cut back, 2 bases at V and 5 bases at J, with 22 bases in the middle. Germline values: CDR1 MDHEN, CDR2 SYDVKM. The length of the CDR3 is 18 residues.

The rearrangement links TRBV19 to TRBJ1-5; D may be TRBD1 (6 bases). Trimming pared 4 bases from V and 4 bases from J, leaving 20 bases between. Looked up from germline, CDR1 is LNHDA and CDR2 is SQIVND (reference sequence). The length of the CDR3 is 17 residues. The CDR3 nucleotides read TGTGCCAGTAGTAAGGGGGATCCGTGGGGCAGGAATCAGCCCCAGCATTTT. It translates to CASSKGDPWGRNQPQHF.

The V gene is TRBV4-2, the J gene TRBJ2-3; weak D call: TRBD2 (6 bases). The CDR3 length is 16 residues. From germline, CDR1 is LGHNA and CDR2 YNFKEQ. V was pared by 0 bases and J by 4 bases, with 14 bases between. The CDR3 nucleotides read TGTGCCAGCAGCCAAGATTTTGGCGGGGAGGCAGATACGCAGTATTTT. This gives the protein CASSQDFGGEADTQYF.

This clonotype was seen a handful of times. The chain joins TRBV20-1 to TRBJ2-1, with a weak D call TRBD2 (7 bases). Looked up from germline, CDR1 is DFQATT and CDR2 is SNEGSKA (reference sequence). V was clipped by 3 bases and J by 3 bases, with 18 bases between them. This CDR3 spans 16 amino acids. The CDR3 here is CSARGRGGGHYNEQFF. The CDR3 DNA is TGCAGTGCTAGGGGCCGAGGGGGAGGGCACTACAATGAGCAGTTCTTC.

This clonotype was picked up one time. A read error may produce the germline difference seen at one junction end. The chain combines TRBV4-3 with TRBJ1-5, with D maybe TRBD1 (5 bases). Germline V gene data show CDR1 as LGHNA and CDR2 as YSLEER. The CDR3 extends over 18 amino acids. The CDR3 spells CASSQENSRAGSNQPQLF. The DNA for the CDR3 is TGCGCCAGCAGCCAAGAGAACAGTCGGGCAGGGAGCAATCAGCCCCAGCTTTTT.

V and J are TRBV20-1 and TRBJ1-2; D unclear. Deletions cut 6 bases from V and 0 bases from J, with 17 bases between. Germline CDR1 is DFQATT and CDR2 is SNEGSKA (reference sequence). The CDR3 has 15 residues. The CDR3 reads CSADSQTDPNYGYTF. The CDR3 nucleotides are TGCAGTGCCGACTCCCAGACGGACCCTAACTATGGCTACACCTTC.

The chain is built from TRBV7-2 and TRBJ2-2; 11 nucleotides line up with TRBD2. The CDR3 is 16 amino acids. Germline values: CDR1 SGHTA, CDR2 FQGNSA. Unmatched junction bases numbered 8, after V lost 4 bases and J lost 7 bases. The CDR3 loop is CASSYLAGGRYGELFF. In nucleotides, the CDR3 is TGTGCCAGCAGCTACCTAGCGGGGGGCCGATACGGGGAGCTGTTTTTT.

The rearrangement uses TRBV5-6 and TRBJ2-1; D gene uncertain. Germline V gives CDR1 SGHDT, CDR2 YYEEEE. With 2 bases removed from V and 1 base from J, the gap between germline ends came to 13 bases. This CDR3 has 16 residues. CDR3 sequence (DNA): TGTGCCAGCAGCTTAAGCGTAACTCTTTCCTACAATGAGCAGTTCTTC. This codes for CASSLSVTLSYNEQFF.

J is TRBJ2-7 and V is TRBV20-1; TRBD1 agrees at 7 bases. The CDR3 length is 13 residues. V was clipped by 6 bases and J by 1 base; unmatched bases: 6. Germline CDR1 is DFQATT and CDR2 is SNEGSKA (reference sequence). In nucleotides, the CDR3 is TGCAGTGCCCCGGGACAGTCATCCTACGAGCAGTACGTC. Protein sequence: CSAPGQSSYEQYV.

The sample holds a few counts of this clonotype. The V call is TRBV28, the J call TRBJ2-2; 8 bases are shared with TRBD1. The CDR3 has 14 residues. Germline V lookup: CDR1 MDHEN, CDR2 SYDVKM. Trimming cost V 5 bases and J 4 bases; bases outside gene matches: 3. The DNA for the CDR3 is TGTGCCAGCAGTCGAACAGGGGGCACCGGGGAGCTGTTTTTT. It specifies CASSRTGGTGELFF.

The chain couples TRBV28 to TRBJ2-3; D is unclear. The CDR3 spans 16 residues. CDR1 and CDR2 from the germline V gene are MDHEN and SYDVKM. V lost 5 bases and J lost 2, with 17 bases in between. CDR3 residues: CASSNPTEPVTDTQYF. The CDR3 coding sequence is TGTGCCAGCAGTAACCCAACAGAACCCGTCACAGATACGCAGTATTTT.

A few counts support this clonotype. V is TRBV5-5 and J is TRBJ2-7; 8 bases agree with TRBD1. The CDR3 spans 12 residues. Trimming cost V 2 bases and J 6 bases; bases outside gene matches: 1. Germline CDR1 SGHKS, CDR2 YYEKEE (reference sequence). The CDR3 protein is CASSFDRGEQYF. The DNA for the CDR3 is TGTGCCAGCAGCTTTGACAGGGGCGAGCAGTACTTC.